This T cell receptor beta chain was documented in a study of early T cells in non-severe SARS-CoV-2 infection. Findings and caveats of the study: Using VDJdb, the matching emphasized anti-spike CD8 responses while missing private and CD4 specificities.

Ten or more counts support this clonotype. What it binds is unknown. Attached unique molecular identifiers marked individual cDNA molecules. One entry per CDR3 protein results from TCRdb running MiXCR on the 5' RACE reads. The table records 75,000 to 90,000 distinct CDR3 sequences, more than 10% of them present only once. The ends lost 5 bases at V and 8 bases at J; junction bases unmatched: 13. This CDR3 comprises 16 residues. Germline V gives CDR1 SGHTA, CDR2 FQGNSA. The sequence was collected from an adult who was a healthcare worker with PCR-confirmed SARS-CoV-2 infection or an uninfected control (not recorded which). Sequencing was performed on whole blood. The V call is TRBV7-2, the J call TRBJ2-1, with TRBD1 matching 9 bases. The CDR3 is CASSPEPGQGIDEQFF. CDR3 bases: TGTGCCAGCAGCCCGGAACCGGGACAGGGTATTGATGAGCAGTTCTTC.